A selection of T cell receptor beta chains follows, all from one sample in a study of Tregs in tolerant kidney transplant recipients. This table comes from immunoSEQ multiplex PCR, and its TCRdb copy is limited to in-frame clones, with some not included. The table shows about 64,000 clones, with more than 75% occurring only once. The source was CD4+ T cells from blood (PBMCs), collected 6 months after the transplant. These receptor sequences come from a human patient who received a combined kidney and bone marrow transplant. The graft donor may account for some of the T cells. The conserved cysteine and the conserved F or W are not part of the CDR3 here. Fields, in order: J gene, V gene, D gene, CDR3 protein. D genes are given only for firm matches.

TRBJ2-7 | TRBV6-6 | TRBD1 | ASRSRDSRGEQY
TRBJ2-1 | TRBV7-3 | TRBD2 | ASSLVAGGYNEQF
TRBJ1-5 | TRBV6-1 | NA | ASSEDRGNQPQH
TRBJ2-2 | TRBV11-3 | NA | ASSLESVRLNTGELF
TRBJ1-2 | TRBV4-3 | NA | ASSLSGYT
TRBJ2-7 | TRBV18 | TRBD1 | ASPPPGTGGEQY
TRBJ2-5 | TRBV30 | TRBD1 | ANDRGGETQY
TRBJ2-7 | TRBV27 | NA | ASSFNPRGLSYEQY
TRBJ2-7 | TRBV5-1 | NA | ASSPGDRNEQY
TRBJ2-1 | TRBV19 | TRBD2 | ASSLGLATYNEQF
TRBJ1-1 | TRBV4-2 | TRBD1 | ASSRTGVGYTEAF
TRBJ2-2 | TRBV6-5 | TRBD2 | ASRRAGVITGELF
TRBJ1-1 | TRBV7-2 | NA | ASSRGTYTEAF
TRBJ2-3 | TRBV5-4 | TRBD2 | ASSLEVAGERDTQY
TRBJ2-3 | TRBV19 | TRBD2 | ASKTSGSTDTQY
TRBJ2-7 | TRBV29-1 | TRBD2 | SVGRGWSEQY
TRBJ1-2 | TRBV4-3 | NA | ASSQGGRGFGYGYT
TRBJ2-7 | TRBV7-6 | TRBD1 | ASSLVSGRGQYEQY
TRBJ2-5 | TRBV7-9 | NA | ASSFGPQETQY
TRBJ2-1 | TRBV6-6 | TRBD1 | ATGQGSPKTVEQF
TRBJ1-4 | TRBV28 | TRBD1 | ASSPPQGANEKLF
TRBJ1-2 | TRBV7-2 | TRBD1 | ASSSGTGGSYGYT
TRBJ2-7 | TRBV5-1 | TRBD1 | ASSLDRGFLDEQY
TRBJ2-3 | TRBV4-1 | NA | ASSQESLGTYTQY
TRBJ1-1 | TRBV7-2 | TRBD1 | ASSPRQGRAEAF
TRBJ1-5 | TRBV6-5 | TRBD1 | ASSSGQAFQPQH
TRBJ2-3 | TRBV5-1 | TRBD2 | ASSFARGGVTDTQY
TRBJ2-5 | TRBV7-9 | TRBD1 | ASKLFTGAPQETQY
TRBJ2-5 | TRBV7-8 | TRBD2 | ASSFTSGQETQY
TRBJ2-5 | TRBV25-1 | TRBD2 | ASNRLAGPEETQY
TRBJ1-2 | TRBV7-9 | NA | ASSLAGGQNYGYT
TRBJ1-3 | TRBV5-1 | NA | ASGRAAGGDTIY
TRBJ1-2 | TRBV5-5 | TRBD1 | ASISWGGQGAHGYT
TRBJ2-3 | TRBV2 | TRBD2 | ASSVERGAQDTQY
TRBJ1-1 | TRBV5-1 | NA | ASSLAWGSMNTEAF
TRBJ2-3 | TRBV13 | TRBD2 | ASSLGSGGADTQY
TRBJ2-7 | TRBV10-3 | TRBD1 | AIAPQGASYEQY
TRBJ1-1 | TRBV7-6 | NA | ASSLPTAFMNTEAF
TRBJ2-3 | TRBV10-3 | NA | AISEVAVTDTQY
TRBJ2-5 | TRBV25-1 | TRBD1 | ASRGQGVETQY
TRBJ1-1 | TRBV6-5 | NA | ASSYSGGRRNTEAF
TRBJ2-4 | TRBV5-1 | NA | ASNLGGEGNIQY
TRBJ2-2 | TRBV9 | NA | ASSSKTANTGELF
TRBJ1-4 | TRBV7-9 | TRBD1 | ASSPGQVLNEKLF
TRBJ2-5 | TRBV2 | TRBD2 | AGGKRERETQY
TRBJ2-3 | TRBV4-1 | NA | ASSLGGATDTQY
TRBJ2-3 | TRBV4-3 | NA | ASSQQTGQRATDTQY
TRBJ2-3 | TRBV19 | TRBD2 | ASRNSGGSTDTQY
TRBJ2-1 | TRBV10-3 | TRBD1 | AISEDRESEQF
TRBJ2-7 | TRBV7-9 | NA | ASSPRTAKLPYEQY
TRBJ1-3 | TRBV7-2 | NA | ASRSSGNTIY
TRBJ2-2 | TRBV5-5 | TRBD2 | ASSLASGGRTGELF
TRBJ2-6 | TRBV7-9 | NA | ASSSPRSSGANVLT